The 30 T cell receptor beta chains presented below share a single source sample, sequenced in a study of CD8+ T cells in alopecia areata listed by TCRdb under 2018. Library method: the immunoSEQ multiplex PCR assay. RNA was extracted from all samples and reverse transcribed into cDNA, which served as template for TCR sequencing. TCRdb mirrors the immuneACCESS table, restricted to in-frame sequences. Some clones are absent from its copies; in checked studies, under half trace to an unresolved V gene, and the reason for the others is unknown. The sample table lists hundreds of thousands of clones, around two thirds of them with a count of one. Clones ranked in the top ten supply approximately 1.2% of the sample. The intended sense of this specimen's time point label: baseline before oral tofacitinib. The source material was CD4+ T cells sorted from blood, sampled at week 0. The receptor source for this set is a human donor with alopecia areata.

The chain recombines TRBV30 with TRBJ2-3; D gene ambiguous. Germline loops: CDR1 GTSNPN, CDR2 SVGIG (reference sequence). This CDR3 is 14 amino acids long. The V gene lost 1 base and the J gene lost 5 bases, with 13 bases spanning the gap. Written as DNA, the CDR3 is TGTGCCTGGAGTGGTGGATCGGCCGAAGATACGCAGTATTTT. It encodes CAWSGGSAEDTQYF.

The chain joins TRBV7-2 to TRBJ1-5, with D unclear. This CDR3 contains 14 residues. Germline CDR1 and CDR2: SGHTA and FQGNSA. V was clipped by 5 bases and J by 4 bases, with 12 bases between them. CDR3 coding DNA: TGTGCCAGCAGCAGCCACAGAGGGAATCAGCCCCAGCATTTT. Its translation is CASSSHRGNQPQHF.

In its sample, this clone was seen once. This chain links TRBV11-2 with TRBJ1-2; 9 positions agree with TRBD1. The J segment lost 7 bases and the V segment lost 5 bases, leaving 11 bases of the junction unmatched. The CDR3 totals 15 residues. Germline V gene lookup returns CDR1 SGHAT and CDR2 FQNNGV. DNA for the CDR3: TGTGCCAGCAGCATGTCCGGGACAGGGATGTCTGGCTACACCTTC. Amino acids: CASSMSGTGMSGYTF.

The J gene is TRBJ2-5, the V gene TRBV29-1, with TRBD1 as a possible D gene (6 bases). Germline assignment: CDR1 SQVTM and CDR2 ANQGSEA. The CDR3 is 14 amino acids. This CDR3 is CSASSQGFQETQYF. The CDR3 nucleotides are TGCAGTGCTAGCTCACAGGGTTTCCAAGAGACCCAGTACTTC.

This clone is a singleton in its sample. The sample carries other DNA sequences with the same CDR3. This CDR3 reads CASTRTGGFTDTQYF. The CDR3 DNA follows: TGTGCCAGCACCAGGACGGGGGGCTTCACAGATACGCAGTATTTT. J is TRBJ2-3 and V is TRBV25-1, with a weak D call TRBD2 (7 bases). CDR1 and CDR2 (germline): MGHDK, SYGVNS. CDR3 length equals 15 residues. The V end was cut by 7 bases, the J end by 2 bases, with 16 bases between.

The V and J genes are TRBV5-1 and TRBJ2-7; 8 bases line up with TRBD1. Germline lookup yields CDR1 SGHRS and CDR2 YFSETQ. V lost 0 bases and J lost 3; bases outside the gene matches: 5. This CDR3 comprises 15 residues. This CDR3 reads CASSLERTGRYEQYF. Here the CDR3 DNA reads TGCGCCAGCAGCTTGGAGAGGACAGGGCGCTACGAGCAGTACTTC.

This rearrangement joins TRBV6-6 to TRBJ2-7; D remains ambiguous. The CDR3 is 15 residues long. The V end was cut by 2 bases, the J end by 3 bases, with 14 bases between. Germline loops: CDR1 MNHNY, CDR2 SVGAGI (reference sequence). This chain's CDR3 is CASSYRSRLGYEQYF. The CDR3 DNA reads TGTGCCAGCAGTTACCGTAGCAGGCTTGGCTACGAGCAGTACTTC.

This clone was seen a few times. The sample contains more than one DNA sequence encoding this CDR3. CDR3 protein: CSVARGRTEAFF. The CDR3 bases are TGCAGCGTTGCGCGAGGGAGGACTGAAGCTTTCTTT. The chain uses TRBV29-1 and TRBJ1-1; D gene uncertain. This CDR3 is 12 amino acids long. Germline CDR1 is SQVTM and CDR2 is ANQGSEA. The V end lost 4 bases, the J end lost 5 bases, and 11 bases lay between the germline ends.

The rearrangement links TRBV7-9 to TRBJ1-1, with D possibly TRBD1 on 5 matching bases. Germline V CDR1 and CDR2: SEHNR, FQNEAQ (reference sequence). Deletions cut 5 bases from V and 0 bases from J, with 10 bases between. This CDR3 comprises 14 residues. The CDR3 loop reads CASSPGRLNTEAFF. Written as DNA, the CDR3 is TGTGCCAGCAGCCCGGGACGGTTGAACACTGAAGCTTTCTTT.

V and J are TRBV30 and TRBJ1-6; no definite D call. This CDR3 contains 13 residues. With 2 bases removed from V and 5 bases from J, the gap between germline ends came to 7 bases. Germline V CDR1 and CDR2: GTSNPN, SVGIG (reference sequence). CDR3 nucleotides: TGTGCCTGGAGTCCAGGTCATAATTCACCCCTCCACTTT. The encoded protein is CAWSPGHNSPLHF.

This clone was found a few times. CDR3 sequence: CSVGLNSYEQYF. The CDR3 DNA follows: TGCAGCGTAGGACTGAACTCCTACGAGCAGTACTTC. This chain joins TRBV29-1 and TRBJ2-7; TRBD2 is a possible D gene (5 bases). The germline CDR1 and CDR2 sequences are SQVTM and ANQGSEA. This CDR3 contains 12 residues. Trimming pared 6 bases from V and 0 bases from J, leaving 9 bases between.

This clone was picked up a small number of times. V usage is TRBV7-3 and J usage is TRBJ2-3, with 8 bases identical to TRBD1. This CDR3 comprises 15 residues. Losses at the gene ends were 3 bases for V and 5 bases for J; bases not matched to a gene: 7. The germline gives CDR1 SGHTA, CDR2 FQGTGA. CDR3 loop: CASSLVDRAQDTQYF. The CDR3 DNA sequence: TGTGCCAGCAGCTTGGTGGACAGGGCTCAAGATACGCAGTATTTT.

This clone was observed a handful of times. The chain uses TRBV29-1 and TRBJ2-3; D might be TRBD2 (6 bases). V was clipped by 6 bases and J by 0 bases, with 13 bases between them. The CDR3 extends over 14 amino acids. Germline V CDR1 and CDR2: SQVTM, ANQGSEA. The CDR3 is CSVAKGTSTDTQYF. The CDR3 DNA follows: TGCAGCGTGGCTAAAGGGACTAGCACAGATACGCAGTATTTT.

This rearrangement joins TRBV15 to TRBJ1-5; 9 bases line up with TRBD1. J was trimmed by 6 bases and V by 1 base; bases with no gene match: 10. Germline loops: CDR1 LNHNV, CDR2 YYDKDF (reference sequence). The CDR3 spans 17 residues. This chain's CDR3 is CATSRVTGTGSRQPQHF. The CDR3 DNA reads as TGTGCCACCAGCAGAGTAACCGGGACAGGGAGTCGTCAGCCCCAGCATTTT.

This clone appeared once. The chain has TRBV30 and TRBJ1-2; the D is unclear. The V gene lost 7 bases and the J gene lost 4 bases, with 10 bases spanning the gap. The CDR3 loop spans 11 amino acids. From germline, CDR1 is GTSNPN and CDR2 SVGIG (reference sequence). The CDR3 reads CASRFSYGYTF. As DNA, the CDR3 is TGTGCCTCCAGGTTCTCCTATGGCTACACCTTC.

The genes are TRBV29-1 and TRBJ2-7, with D possibly matching TRBD1 (6 bases). Germline V gene lookup returns CDR1 SQVTM and CDR2 ANQGSEA. This CDR3 has 12 residues. Trimming removed 5 bases at V and 2 bases at J, with 10 bases between. CDR3 sequence reads: CSVKDSAYEQYF. The DNA of the CDR3 is TGCAGCGTTAAGGACAGTGCCTACGAGCAGTACTTC.

The chain employs TRBV29-1 and TRBJ2-1; D ambiguous. CDR3 length equals 12 residues. Trimming took 5 bases from V and 8 from J, leaving 13 bases between them. Germline loops: CDR1 SQVTM, CDR2 ANQGSEA. CDR3 in DNA: TGCAGCGTTCGTCAAGGGTTCGATGAGCAGTTCTTC. Amino acids: CSVRQGFDEQFF.

The table lists this clone with a few counts. V and J are TRBV9 and TRBJ2-3; D call uncertain. Per germline, CDR1 SGDLS and CDR2 YYNGEE. The CDR3 sequence is 14 residues long. V lost 1 base and J lost 4, with 10 bases in between. The CDR3 sequence: CASSVSSRADTQYF. CDR3 in DNA: TGTGCCAGCAGCGTATCCTCTAGGGCAGATACGCAGTATTTT.

The chain joins TRBV5-6 to TRBJ2-1; D perhaps matches TRBD1 (6 bases). CDR1 is SGHDT, CDR2 YYEEEE, per germline. The CDR3 contains 14 residues. V lost 5 bases and J 3 bases, leaving 12 bases between the germline ends. The CDR3 loop is CASSIGQYYNEQFF. CDR3 DNA sequence: TGTGCCAGCAGTATCGGACAGTACTACAATGAGCAGTTCTTC. Full variable domain (rest looked up from reference TRBV5-6 and TRBJ2-1): DAGVTQSPTHLIKTRGQQVTLRCSPKSGHDTVSWYQQALGQGPQFIFQYYEEEERQRGNFPDRFSGHQFPNYSSELNVNALLLGDSALYLCASSIGQYYNEQFFGPGTRLTVL.

This clone was picked up a small number of times. The chain joins TRBV11-2 to TRBJ2-5; D tentatively fits TRBD1 or TRBD2 (5 bases each). Trimming took off 5 bases at V and 2 bases at J, with 12 bases between the two ends. The CDR3 is made up of 14 amino acids. The germline CDR1 and CDR2 sequences are SGHAT and FQNNGV. The CDR3 is CASSRGRVQETQYF. Written as DNA, the CDR3 is TGTGCCAGCAGCCGGGGCCGCGTTCAAGAGACCCAGTACTTC.

The chain has TRBV5-6 and TRBJ1-6, with D unclear. CDR1 is SGHDT and CDR2 is YYEEEE in the germline V gene. Deletions cut 0 bases from V and 14 bases from J, with 21 bases between. This CDR3 region has 16 residues. The CDR3 DNA is TGTGCCAGCAGCTTGGTATCAGTGCGGGGAAATTTCGCCCTCCACTTT. As protein: CASSLVSVRGNFALHF. Full variable domain (remainder filled in from reference TRBV5-6 and TRBJ1-6): DAGVTQSPTHLIKTRGQQVTLRCSPKSGHDTVSWYQQALGQGPQFIFQYYEEEERQRGNFPDRFSGHQFPNYSSELNVNALLLGDSALYLCASSLVSVRGNFALHFGNGTRLTVT.

This chain links TRBV27 with TRBJ1-6; D call uncertain. The ends were cut back, 1 base at V and 7 bases at J, with 8 bases in the middle. Germline V gene sequence: CDR1 MNHEY, CDR2 SMNVEV (reference sequence). There are 14 residues in the CDR3. CDR3 region: CASSLYEFNSPLHF. The DNA for the CDR3 is TGTGCCAGCAGTTTATACGAGTTCAATTCACCCCTCCACTTT.

The rearrangement uses TRBV18 and TRBJ1-1; 7 nucleotides align to TRBD1. The CDR3 contains 14 residues. The V and J ends lost 2 bases and 5 bases, in that order; junction bases with no gene match: 5. CDR1 is KGHSH and CDR2 is LQKENI in the germline V gene. Written as DNA, the CDR3 is TGTGCCAGCTCACCAACTACACAGGGGACTGAAGCTTTCTTT. Translating it yields CASSPTTQGTEAFF.

This rearrangement joins TRBV4-3 to TRBJ1-1, with 7 positions matching TRBD1. Germline V gene lookup returns CDR1 LGHNA and CDR2 YSLEER. J was trimmed by 8 bases and V by 4 bases; bases with no gene match: 7. The CDR3 is 13 amino acids. The DNA for the CDR3 is TGCGCCAGCAGCCGCACAGGGGAGGGGGAAGCTTTCTTT. Translation gives CASSRTGEGEAFF.

J is TRBJ2-7 and V is TRBV6-6; tentatively, D is TRBD2 (5 bases). Deletions cut 6 bases from V and 0 bases from J, with 12 bases between. The CDR3 contains 14 residues. Per the germline V gene, CDR1 is MNHNY and CDR2 is SVGAGI (reference sequence). The CDR3 coding sequence is TGTGCCAGCAGATTTGAGCGGTACTCCTACGAGCAGTACTTC. Its protein product is CASRFERYSYEQYF.

This rearrangement joins TRBV29-1 to TRBJ2-3; weak D call: TRBD2 (6 bases). The CDR3 consists of 15 residues. Between the trimmed V and J ends, which lost 7 bases and 0 bases, there was a span of 17 bases. Germline V gene sequence: CDR1 SQVTM, CDR2 ANQGSEA. The CDR3: CSATQEAGSTDTQYF. CDR3 nucleotides: TGCAGCGCTACCCAAGAGGCGGGGAGCACAGATACGCAGTATTTT.

This clone occurred a few times. The J gene is TRBJ2-3, the V gene TRBV7-9, with 7 bases fitting TRBD1. The CDR3 runs 18 residues. The V gene's germline CDR1 is SEHNR and CDR2 FQNEAQ (reference sequence). The V and J ends lost 5 bases and 0 bases, in that order; junction bases with no gene match: 14. This chain's CDR3 is CASSPNRGTATSTDTQYF. In DNA form, the CDR3 reads TGTGCCAGCAGCCCCAACCGTGGGACAGCGACTAGCACAGATACGCAGTATTTT.

V usage is TRBV29-1 and J usage is TRBJ1-2; the match to TRBD1 covers 11 bases. The germline V gene encodes CDR1 SQVTM and CDR2 ANQGSEA. The CDR3 is 15 residues long. The junction had 13 bases not matched to a gene; V was cut back by 7 bases and J by 6 bases. The CDR3 region has the DNA TGCAGCGGGGGCCTTGGACAGGGGGCGCAGGATGGCTACACCTTC. This translates into CSGGLGQGAQDGYTF.

The V and J genes are TRBV7-2 and TRBJ2-7; 7 positions match TRBD1. After removal of 5 bases from V and 5 bases from J, the junction contained 6 bases not matched to a gene. The CDR3 totals 13 residues. Germline V gene sequence: CDR1 SGHTA, CDR2 FQGNSA. CDR3 loop: CASSRTGVHEQYF. CDR3 in DNA: TGTGCCAGCAGCAGAACAGGGGTCCACGAGCAGTACTTC. The full variable domain, completed using reference TRBV7-2 and TRBJ2-7, is GAGVSQSPSNKVTEKGKDVELRCDPISGHTALYWYRQSLGQGLEFLIYFQGNSAPDKSGLPSDRFSAERTGGSVSTLTIQRTQQEDSAVYLCASSRTGVHEQYFGPGTRLTVT.

The genes are TRBV4-1 and TRBJ2-2; D perhaps matches TRBD2 (5 bases). V was trimmed by 1 base and J by 6 bases, leaving 6 bases between them. CDR1 is MGHRA and CDR2 is YSYEKL in the germline V gene. This CDR3 has 13 amino acids. CDR3 region: CASSQGGSGELFF. Here the CDR3 DNA reads TGCGCCAGCAGCCAAGGAGGGTCCGGGGAGCTGTTTTTT.